This TCR beta chain is drawn from a study of blood T cells in healthy people across ages. Points from the study as a whole: Because sorting was not performed, PBMCs prevented conclusive naive versus antigen-experienced comparison.

The use of a sample-barcoded 5' primer and a J-beta primer mix characterized a second PCR of about 7 to 12 cycles. Every single cDNA molecule received a tag from a template-switch adaptor with 12 random nucleotides. Sequencing yielded, for each sample, at least 3 million paired-end reads carrying CDR3. TCRdb reprocessed the 5' RACE reads via MiXCR and lists one record per CDR3 protein. The top ten hold 23% of the sample, which has around 1,800,000 distinct CDR3 sequences, around 40% seen once. With respect to this clonotype: The target antigen is unknown.

The J segment lost 2 bases and the V segment lost 5 bases, leaving 11 bases of the junction unmatched. Germline V gives CDR1 MDHEN, CDR2 SYDVKM. CDR3 length equals 17 residues. Sequencing was done on a sample of blood. The TCR sequence derives from a human donor in good health. The V call is TRBV28, the J call TRBJ2-1, with 8 bases fitting TRBD2. The CDR3, as DNA: TGTGCCAGCAGTCCGGGGACTAGTACGGGACCCTACAATGAGCAGTTCTTC. Amino acids: CASSPGTSTGPYNEQFF.